Below are 24 T cell receptor beta chains sequenced from a single sample in a study of T cell responses to AZD1222 COVID-19 vaccine. The method was immunoSEQ multiplex PCR; TCRdb's version includes in-frame clones alone and lacks a portion of them. The sample has 45,000 or so clones, 75% to 85% seen once. The sequencing used peripheral blood, collected on day 0 of AZD1222 vaccination. These TCRs come from an adult in good health.

V and J are TRBV7-2 and TRBJ1-2, with 9 bases lining up with TRBD1. CDR1 is SGHTA and CDR2 is FQGNSA in the germline V gene. V lost 5 bases and J lost 7; bases outside the gene matches: 11. This CDR3 contains 15 residues. The CDR3 sequence is CASSRQAQGAGGYTF. The DNA of the CDR3 is TGTGCCAGCAGCCGGCAGGCACAGGGGGCGGGTGGCTACACCTTC. Full variable domain (outside the CDR3, taken from reference TRBV7-2 and TRBJ1-2): GAGVSQSPSNKVTEKGKDVELRCDPISGHTALYWYRQSLGQGLEFLIYFQGNSAPDKSGLPSDRFSAERTGGSVSTLTIQRTQQEDSAVYLCASSRQAQGAGGYTFGSGTRLTVV.

The chain carries TRBV3-1 (or the pseudogene TRBV3-2) and TRBJ2-1, with 11 bases lining up with TRBD2. The CDR3 runs to 16 residues. Germline V CDR1 and CDR2: LGHDT, YNNKEL (reference sequence). V trimming: 3 bases; J trimming: 9 bases; junction bases outside the gene matches: 10. The CDR3 here is CASSQGSGRGLGEQFF. The CDR3 region has the DNA TGTGCCAGCAGCCAGGGTAGCGGGAGGGGCTTGGGTGAGCAGTTCTTC.

V and J are TRBV19 and TRBJ2-1, with D possibly matching TRBD2 (9 bases). Per germline, CDR1 LNHDA and CDR2 SQIVND (reference sequence). Trimming took off 6 bases at V and 10 bases at J, with 22 bases between the two ends. The CDR3 has 15 residues. CDR3 in DNA: TGTGCCAGTAGGAAGACTAGCGGAGGGACAGGAGAGCAGTTCTTC. It specifies CASRKTSGGTGEQFF.

The genes are TRBV29-1 and TRBJ2-2, with TRBD2 matching 7 bases. Germline V gene sequence: CDR1 SQVTM, CDR2 ANQGSEA. With V trimmed by 6 bases and J by 6 bases, 22 bases remained unmatched. This CDR3 is built from 18 residues. In DNA form, the CDR3 reads TGCAGCGTCGAACCGCTCGGACGTCCCGGGACTACTCCCGGGGAGCTGTTTTTT. Translation gives CSVEPLGRPGTTPGELFF.

This clone has just one count. The gene calls are TRBV19 and TRBJ1-3; D is undetermined. This CDR3 region has 16 residues. The germline V and J ends were trimmed by 5 bases and 0 bases, with 14 bases remaining between them. Germline V gene sequence: CDR1 LNHDA, CDR2 SQIVND (reference sequence). CDR3 sequence reads: CASSDHGRHSGNTIYF. The CDR3 DNA reads as TGTGCCAGTAGTGACCACGGACGGCACTCTGGAAACACCATATATTTT.

The V gene is TRBV24-1, the J gene TRBJ2-3; 10 bases match TRBD2. Germline V lookup: CDR1 KGHDR, CDR2 SFDVKD. The CDR3 is 17 amino acids. V dropped 4 bases and J dropped 2; count of bases not matched to a gene: 8. CDR3 nucleotide sequence: TGTGCCACCAGTGACCCTCTAGCGGGGGACCTCACAGATACGCAGTATTTT. Translated, it gives CATSDPLAGDLTDTQYF.

The V gene is TRBV5-1, the J gene TRBJ2-5; possible D gene TRBD1, 7 bases. The germline CDR1 and CDR2 sequences are SGHRS and YFSETQ. The CDR3 has 13 amino acids. The V gene lost 3 bases and the J gene lost 5 bases, with 11 bases spanning the gap. This CDR3 is CASSYAGGETQYF. The CDR3 bases are TGCGCCAGCAGCTACGCAGGGGGGGAGACCCAGTACTTC.

The chain has TRBV27 and TRBJ2-7; no firm D call. The CDR3 spans 15 residues. Germline-derived CDR1 and CDR2 are MNHEY and SMNVEV (reference sequence). V lost 2 bases, J lost 5 bases, and 16 bases lay in between. In DNA form, the CDR3 reads TGTGCCAGCAGTTTAGTCGGTGCCAGCCACAACGAGCAGTACTTC. Translating it yields CASSLVGASHNEQYF.

The chain carries TRBV4-1 and TRBJ1-4; the D is unclear. CDR1 and CDR2 (germline): MGHRA, YSYEKL. The CDR3 loop spans 14 amino acids. Trimming removed 0 bases from V and 5 bases from J, with 7 bases in between. The CDR3 DNA reads TGCGCCAGCAGCCAAGACAGGAGGAATGAAAAACTGTTTTTT. Protein product: CASSQDRRNEKLFF.

The rearrangement links TRBV10-2 to TRBJ2-7; D gene ambiguous. The germline V gene has CDR1 WSHSY and CDR2 SAAADI. Trimming took off 5 bases at V and 4 bases at J, with 9 bases between the two ends. This CDR3 comprises 12 residues. The CDR3 sequence is CASSPLGYEQYF. In DNA form, the CDR3 reads TGCGCCAGCAGTCCTCTAGGTTACGAGCAGTACTTC.

This chain connects TRBV4-1 to TRBJ2-7, with 12 positions matching TRBD2. Per the germline V gene, CDR1 is MGHRA and CDR2 is YSYEKL. The CDR3 totals 15 residues. Unmatched junction bases numbered 1, after V lost 1 base and J lost 3 bases. The CDR3 protein is CASSQATSGSYEQYF. The CDR3 coding sequence is TGCGCCAGCAGCCAAGCGACTAGCGGGAGCTACGAGCAGTACTTC.

V usage is TRBV18 and J usage is TRBJ2-5; tentative D call: TRBD2 (7 bases). The CDR3 is made up of 16 amino acids. V dropped 2 bases and J dropped 3 bases, with 16 bases sitting between them. Germline loops: CDR1 KGHSH, CDR2 LQKENI. For the CDR3, the DNA is TGTGCCAGCTCACCAGGGGGGGGCGCGAAGAAAGAGACCCAGTACTTC. Protein: CASSPGGGAKKETQYF.

This clone was detected only once. V usage is TRBV5-5 and J usage is TRBJ2-7; no reliable D call. V was cut by 4 bases and J by 8 bases, with 13 bases left in between. The CDR3 sequence is 12 residues long. CDR1 and CDR2 (germline): SGHKS, YYEKEE (reference sequence). CDR3 in amino acids: CASSVPGPQQYF. Here the CDR3 DNA reads TGTGCCAGCAGCGTCCCCGGGCCTCAGCAGTACTTC.

The chain is built from TRBV7-2 and TRBJ1-1, with D possibly being TRBD1 (5 bases). Trimming stripped 8 bases from V and 1 base from J, with 17 bases between. CDR1 is SGHTA, CDR2 FQGNSA, per germline. This CDR3 comprises 15 residues. The CDR3 sequence is CASALFPGPNTEAFF. The CDR3 nucleotides read TGTGCCAGCGCCCTCTTCCCGGGGCCGAACACTGAAGCTTTCTTT. Using reference TRBV7-2 and TRBJ1-1 for the parts outside the CDR3, the full variable domain is GAGVSQSPSNKVTEKGKDVELRCDPISGHTALYWYRQSLGQGLEFLIYFQGNSAPDKSGLPSDRFSAERTGGSVSTLTIQRTQQEDSAVYLCASALFPGPNTEAFFGQGTRLTVV.

The chain links TRBV30 to TRBJ1-2; D is possibly TRBD1 (5 bases). The CDR3 has 14 amino acids. Germline CDR1 reads GTSNPN; CDR2 reads SVGIG (reference sequence). V shed 2 bases and J shed 0 bases, with 10 bases lying between them. CDR3 nucleotides: TGTGCCTGGAGTAGAGGACAAGCTAACTATGGCTACACCTTC. This encodes CAWSRGQANYGYTF.

A single count supports this clone. This chain links TRBV28 with TRBJ1-5; the D is unclear. The CDR3 runs to 16 residues. From germline, CDR1 is MDHEN and CDR2 SYDVKM. Between the trimmed V and J ends, which lost 3 bases and 2 bases, there was a span of 14 bases. CDR3 sequence (DNA): TGTGCCAGCAGTTTGGCCAGGCGTAAGGGCAATCAGCCCCAGCATTTT. Amino acids: CASSLARRKGNQPQHF.

This chain links TRBV27 with TRBJ2-1, with 7 bases lining up with TRBD2. Germline CDR1 reads MNHEY; CDR2 reads SMNVEV (reference sequence). V dropped 2 bases and J dropped 0; count of bases not matched to a gene: 4. The length of the CDR3 is 16 residues. The CDR3 protein is CASSLGDYPSYNEQFF. CDR3 nucleotide sequence: TGTGCCAGCAGTTTAGGGGACTATCCCTCCTACAATGAGCAGTTCTTC.

V usage is TRBV7-3 and J usage is TRBJ2-3; tentatively, D is TRBD2 (6 bases). V was shortened by 3 bases and J by 8 bases, with 15 bases between the two germline ends. Germline values: CDR1 SGHTA, CDR2 FQGTGA. This CDR3 has 14 residues. CDR3 nucleotide sequence: TGTGCCAGCAGCTTTTCCGTCCGGGGGAGTACGCAGTATTTT. Its protein product is CASSFSVRGSTQYF. Full variable domain (outside the CDR3, taken from reference TRBV7-3 and TRBJ2-3): GAGVSQTPSNKVTEKGKYVELRCDPISGHTALYWYRQSLGQGPEFLIYFQGTGAADDSGLPNDRFFAVRPEGSVSTLKIQRTERGDSAVYLCASSFSVRGSTQYFGPGTRLTVL.

The chain joins TRBV9 to TRBJ1-4; 12 bases fit TRBD1. V gave up 4 bases and J gave up 8 bases; unmatched junction bases: 9. The CDR3 covers 16 residues. The germline V gene has CDR1 SGDLS and CDR2 YYNGEE. CDR3: CASSPSRGTGGEKLFF. CDR3 nucleotide sequence: TGTGCCAGCAGCCCCTCGAGGGGGACAGGGGGCGAAAAACTGTTTTTT. Looking up the rest from reference TRBV9 and TRBJ1-4 gives the full variable domain: DSGVTQTPKHLITATGQRVTLRCSPRSGDLSVYWYQQSLDQGLQFLIQYYNGEERAKGNILERFSAQQFPDLHSELNLSSLELGDSALYFCASSPSRGTGGEKLFFGSGTQLSVL.

The rearrangement uses TRBV6-2 or TRBV6-3 and TRBJ1-1; D gene uncertain. Trimming removed 0 bases at V and 0 bases at J, with 8 bases between. CDR1 is MNHEY and CDR2 is SVGEGT in the germline V gene. This CDR3 contains 15 residues. The CDR3 DNA reads TGTGCCAGCAGTTACTCGCCAGCTATGAACACTGAAGCTTTCTTT. Its protein is CASSYSPAMNTEAFF.

The CDR3 DNA follows: TGTGCCAGCAGCCGACGGGGCACCATATATTTT. This sequence encodes CASSRRGTIYF. This rearrangement joins TRBV7-8 to TRBJ1-3; D gene unclear. V lost 5 bases and J lost 9, with 8 bases in between. CDR1 and CDR2 (germline): SGHVS, FQNEAQ. The CDR3 sequence is 11 residues long.

The chain links TRBV15 to TRBJ1-6; TRBD1 is a possible D gene (5 bases). V lost 3 bases to trimming and J lost 6 bases, with 12 bases between them. This CDR3 is built from 15 residues. CDR1 LNHNV and CDR2 YYDKDF come from the germline V gene (reference sequence). CDR3 loop: CATSRAGRTNSPLHF. CDR3 bases: TGTGCCACCAGCAGGGCGGGACGGACTAATTCACCCCTCCACTTT.

The chain employs TRBV6-2 or TRBV6-3 and TRBJ1-5, with D hard to call. The CDR3 consists of 12 residues. Germline V gives CDR1 MNHEY, CDR2 SVGEGT. V was trimmed by 0 bases and J by 9 bases, leaving 6 bases between them. The CDR3 DNA reads TGTGCCAGCAGTTACTCGATCCCGCCCCAGCATTTT. Residues: CASSYSIPPQHF.

In nucleotides, the CDR3 is TGTGCCAGCAACCGAGCGGCCCTCAATCAGCCCCAGCATTTT. Translation gives CASNRAALNQPQHF. The V gene is TRBV28, the J gene TRBJ1-5, with unresolved D. The CDR3 runs 14 residues. The V gene lost 7 bases and the J gene lost 3 bases, with 13 bases spanning the gap. CDR1 is MDHEN and CDR2 is SYDVKM in the germline V gene.